This TCR beta chain appears in the sequencing data of a study of T-cell reconstitution after alpha-beta-depleted transplantation in children. The sample holds many counts of this clonotype. The library targeted TCRbeta and was prepared with unique molecular identifiers. MiXCR was run by TCRdb on the PCR reads, yielding one entry per CDR3 protein. Here the sample spans 200,000 to 250,000 distinct CDR3 sequences, 9.7% being singletons. V lost 7 bases, J lost 4 bases, and 16 bases lay in between. Germline V gene data show CDR1 as MGHRA and CDR2 as YSYEKL. The CDR3 is 14 residues long. This chain uses TRBV4-1 with TRBJ1-2, with a possible D match to TRBD1 (5 bases). The receptor was isolated from a human donor who donated a stem cell graft to a child with SCID. Sequenced material: PBMCs from the stem cell graft donor, taken from the stem cell graft. CDR3 DNA sequence: TGCGCCAGCACCCTTCTGGGGGGTGGCTATGGCTACACCTTC. This sequence encodes CASTLLGGGYGYTF.